By share of the sample, the clone carrying this T cell receptor beta chain is medium-sized (0.01 to 0.1%). Its specificity is not known. During colonoscopy, one to two rectal pinch biopsies were collected. Before the diagnostic colonoscopy, ulcerative colitis patients were free of immunosuppressive medication. V lost 0 bases and J 6 bases, leaving 6 bases between the germline ends. Germline CDR1 reads SGHRS; CDR2 reads YFSETQ. The CDR3 consists of 13 residues. The data derive from a study of pediatric ulcerative colitis. Findings of the study overall: Rectal pinch biopsies may have included blood-derived T cells, especially in patients with overt colitis. In rectum, acute severe colitis had expanded clones and less diversity. Compared with controls, ulcerative colitis showed greater blood-rectum clone sharing.

Data came from immunoSEQ multiplex PCR; TCRdb stores just in-frame clones and leaves some out. The table includes over 45,000 clones, around 81% detected once. Sample: gut tissue. The clonotype originates from a girl under 18 with moderate ulcerative colitis. The genes are TRBV5-1 and TRBJ2-2; possible D gene TRBD1, 5 bases. In DNA form, the CDR3 reads TGCGCCAGCAGCTTGGAGGGGCCCGGGGAGCTGTTTTTT. It encodes CASSLEGPGELFF. The full variable domain, in which reference TRBV5-1 and TRBJ2-2 provide the parts outside the CDR3, is KAGVTQTPRYLIKTRGQQVTLSCSPISGHRSVSWYQQTPGQGLQFLFEYFSETQRNKGNFPGRFSGRQFSNSRSEMNVSTLELGDSALYLCASSLEGPGELFFGEGSRLTVL.